This TCR beta chain was obtained from a study of shared clonotypes between healthy human individuals. Study overall: Donor ages ranged 18 to 49 years: two women, three men. A donor's plate count was three for CD4 naive and three for CD4 memory; CD8 naive had two and CD8 memory one.

V was shortened by 5 bases and J by 0 bases, with 9 bases between the two germline ends. CDR3 size: 14 residues. Germline CDR1 MNHEY, CDR2 SMNVEV (reference sequence). This clone was seen only once. Clones were sequenced by immunoSEQ multiplex PCR, and TCRdb holds only the in-frame ones, with some missing. The sample records approximately 2,000,000 clones, around 95% being singletons. Naivety among CD8 cells was defined by CD45RO negativity and positive CCR7 selection, thereby excluding terminally differentiated effector memory CD45RA+ cells. Each of the donors was a healthy adult who was HIV-negative and had not had a recent acute infection or vaccination. Only Caucasian adults living in Nashville, Tennessee made up the donor group.

The receptor's source is a man aged 18 to 29 in good health. Some clones in this sample may be carry-over from other donors' samples. J is TRBJ2-3 and V is TRBV27; D is uncertain. Sequencing used naive CD8+ T cells from PBMCs. CDR3 DNA: TGTGCCAGCAGTCCGCGCCAGAGCACAGATACGCAGTATTTT. This codes for CASSPRQSTDTQYF.